The TCR beta chain under discussion was sequenced for a study of blood T cell repertoires in COVID-19. Overall study context: Material from acute and convalescent COVID-19 was sourced from the United States, Italy and Spain.

Germline V gene data show CDR1 as SEHNR and CDR2 as FQNEAQ (reference sequence). The CDR3 length is 12 residues. The V and J ends lost 2 bases and 11 bases respectively, with 12 bases between them. The Seattle site enrolled patients during active infection and followed them longitudinally. Per the original methods: Reference gene primer amplification yielded estimated nucleated cell counts. Here immunoSEQ multiplex PCR was the method, and the copy in TCRdb shows in-frame clones only, minus some. V, J and clone size are taken as reported in that table, and D and trimming were inferred from the DNA itself. The sample holds about 480,000 clones, around 90% seen once.

The sequencing sample was made of peripheral blood. The sequence came from a woman in her fifties or sixties with COVID-19, enrolled during active disease. V and J are TRBV7-9 and TRBJ1-1; D perhaps matches TRBD1 (5 bases). CDR3 nucleotides: TGTGCCAGCAGCTTAATAAACAGGAACGCTTTCTTT. It specifies CASSLINRNAFF.